The 25 T cell receptor beta chains in this list originate from one sample, sequenced in a study of response to subunit inactivated influenza vaccine. TCRdb re-called the RT-PCR reads through MiXCR, storing one row per CDR3 protein. The sample includes 450,000 to 600,000 distinct CDR3 sequences, 16% seen only once; the top ten take 2.5% to 3.5%. The sequenced sample was CD4+ T cells sorted from PBMCs, obtained roughly 24 months after vaccination. These receptors came from a man between 50 and 70 years old who received an inactivated influenza vaccine.

This clonotype was seen ten or more times. The CDR3 reads CASSFKGFYDMGYTF. In DNA, the CDR3 is TGTGCCAGCAGCTTTAAAGGGTTTTACGATATGGGCTACACCTTC. This chain connects TRBV5-8 to TRBJ1-2; no definite D call. This CDR3 has 15 residues. Trimming left V 2 bases short and J 8 bases short, with 19 bases between. Looked up from germline, CDR1 is SGHTS and CDR2 is YDEGEE.

The rearrangement links TRBV12-3 or TRBV12-4 to TRBJ1-5; the D is unclear. Trimming took off 2 bases at V and 4 bases at J, with 6 bases between the two ends. The CDR3 extends over 13 amino acids. Here the CDR3 reads CASSLTDNQPQHF. The DNA of the CDR3 is TGTGCCAGCAGTTTAACCGATAATCAGCCCCAGCATTTT.

The V gene is TRBV20-1, the J gene TRBJ2-3; D gene ambiguous. Germline V lookup: CDR1 DFQATT, CDR2 SNEGSKA (reference sequence). Deletions cut 0 bases from V and 4 bases from J, with 8 bases between. CDR3 length equals 13 residues. In DNA form, the CDR3 reads TGCAGTGCTAGAGACAGTAGGGCAGATACGCAGTATTTT. Protein: CSARDSRADTQYF.

The V call is TRBV5-4, the J call TRBJ2-5; D might be TRBD2 (5 bases). The CDR3 is 17 amino acids. V lost 4 bases, J lost 2 bases, and 21 bases lay in between. Germline lookup yields CDR1 SGHNT and CDR2 YYREEE (reference sequence). CDR3 DNA sequence: TGTGCCAGCAGCCGACCCCGGGGTGACACCCTACAAGAGACCCAGTACTTC. Translation gives CASSRPRGDTLQETQYF. The full variable domain, completed using reference TRBV5-4 and TRBJ2-5, is ETGVTQSPTHLIKTRGQQVTLRCSSQSGHNTVSWYQQALGQGPQFIFQYYREEENGRGNFPPRFSGLQFPNYSSELNVNALELDDSALYLCASSRPRGDTLQETQYFGPGTRLLVL.

The CDR3 protein is CASSVGGLAGGLSTDTQYF. In nucleotides, the CDR3 is TGTGCCAGCAGCGTAGGGGGACTAGCGGGAGGTTTAAGCACAGATACGCAGTATTTT. This chain links TRBV9 with TRBJ2-3, with 15 nucleotides matching TRBD2. Germline V CDR1 and CDR2: SGDLS, YYNGEE. CDR3 length: 19 residues. Losses at the gene ends were 0 bases for V and 0 bases for J; bases not matched to a gene: 5.

In its sample, this clonotype was seen many times. J is TRBJ2-2 and V is TRBV12-3 or TRBV12-4; possible D gene TRBD1, 6 bases. The CDR3 covers 14 residues. Trimming removed 8 bases from V and 0 bases from J, with 10 bases in between. This CDR3 reads CASHRAANTGELFF. Here the CDR3 DNA reads TGTGCCAGCCACAGGGCCGCGAACACCGGGGAGCTGTTTTTT.

This chain links TRBV11-2 with TRBJ2-7, with D tentatively TRBD1 (6 bases). V lost 1 base to trimming and J lost 5 bases, with 15 bases between them. The V gene's germline CDR1 is SGHAT and CDR2 FQNNGV. The CDR3 is 15 amino acids. CDR3 bases: TGTGCCAGCAGCTTAGGGAACAGGGCAGGCCACGAGCAGTACTTC. This sequence encodes CASSLGNRAGHEQYF.

In this sample, this clonotype turned up a few times. The chain uses TRBV4-2 and TRBJ2-1, with TRBD2 identical over 12 bases. The V segment lost 0 bases and the J segment 9 bases; nucleotides outside the gene matches: 3. This CDR3 has 15 residues. Germline V CDR1 and CDR2: LGHNA, YNFKEQ. CDR3 region: CASSQESSGRGEQFF. The CDR3 DNA reads TGTGCCAGCAGCCAAGAGTCTAGCGGGAGGGGTGAGCAGTTCTTC.

This clonotype has ten or more counts. This sequence joins TRBV12-3 or TRBV12-4 and TRBJ1-1; D is possibly TRBD1 (6 bases). This CDR3 is built from 13 residues. Trimming left V 3 bases short and J 4 bases short, with 9 bases between. In DNA form, the CDR3 reads TGTGCCAGCAGTTTTAGGGGGAGCACTGAAGCTTTCTTT. This codes for CASSFRGSTEAFF.

The chain joins TRBV18 to TRBJ1-1; a weak D match, TRBD1 (5 bases). This CDR3 has 16 residues. Trimming shortened V by 3 bases and J by 1 base, and 15 bases separated the two germline ends. CDR1 is KGHSH and CDR2 is LQKENI in the germline V gene. As DNA, the CDR3 is TGTGCCAGCTCACCCCAAAGAGGACACAGGAACACTGAAGCTTTCTTT. Protein: CASSPQRGHRNTEAFF. Looking up the rest from reference TRBV18 and TRBJ1-1 gives the full variable domain: NAGVMQNPRHLVRRRGQEARLRCSPMKGHSHVYWYRQLPEEGLKFMVYLQKENIIDESGMPKERFSAEFPKEGPSILRIQQVVRGDSAAYFCASSPQRGHRNTEAFFGQGTRLTVV.

This clonotype appeared many times. The V call is TRBV20-1, the J call TRBJ2-7, with unresolved D. Between the trimmed V and J ends, which lost 3 bases and 1 base, there was a span of 1 base. CDR3 size: 10 residues. CDR1 and CDR2 (germline): DFQATT, SNEGSKA (reference sequence). CDR3 sequence (DNA): TGCAGTGCTAGGTCCTACGAGCAGTACTTC. Its translation is CSARSYEQYF.

The chain is built from TRBV29-1 and TRBJ2-7; TRBD1 agrees at 8 bases. The CDR3 extends over 12 amino acids. The germline V gene encodes CDR1 SQVTM and CDR2 ANQGSEA. Trimming removed 5 bases from V and 5 bases from J; junction bases left unmatched: 5. CDR3 sequence: CSVRPTGDEQYF. The CDR3 DNA sequence: TGCAGCGTTCGTCCGACAGGGGACGAGCAGTACTTC.

The sample holds a few counts of this clonotype. The chain carries TRBV7-2 and TRBJ2-1; D gene unclear. The CDR3 covers 11 residues. The V gene lost 8 bases and the J gene lost 9 bases, with 11 bases spanning the gap. Germline CDR1 is SGHTA and CDR2 is FQGNSA. Here the CDR3 DNA reads TGTGCCAGCGCCCGGGTTTTTGAGCAGTTCTTC. Translation gives CASARVFEQFF.

This rearrangement joins TRBV2 to TRBJ2-6; D gene uncertain. V lost 1 base and J 0 bases, leaving 7 bases between the germline ends. In germline, CDR1 is SNHLY, CDR2 FYNNEI. The CDR3 extends over 16 amino acids. In DNA, the CDR3 is TGTGCCAGCAGTGAAGACCGGTACTCTGGGGCCAACGTCCTGACTTTC. It yields the protein CASSEDRYSGANVLTF.

The chain couples TRBV10-3 to TRBJ2-1; 10 nucleotides match TRBD1. The length of the CDR3 is 15 residues. Germline lookup yields CDR1 ENHRY and CDR2 SYGVKD. The V gene end was trimmed by 5 bases and the J gene end by 2 bases; junction bases not matched to a gene: 3. CDR3 DNA: TGTGCCATCAGTCCCGGGACAGGGGCCTACAATGAGCAGTTCTTC. This translates into CAISPGTGAYNEQFF.

CDR3 sequence: CSADTGAHSGNTIYF. DNA of the CDR3: TGCAGTGCTGATACAGGCGCTCACTCTGGAAACACCATATATTTT. The rearrangement joins TRBV20-1 to TRBJ1-3; D might be TRBD1 (5 bases). The CDR3 has 15 amino acids. Germline V lookup: CDR1 DFQATT, CDR2 SNEGSKA (reference sequence). V was clipped by 5 bases and J by 0 bases, with 14 bases between them.

The chain combines TRBV28 with TRBJ2-3, with D perhaps TRBD1 (7 bases). The CDR3 runs to 13 residues. The ends were cut back, 1 base at V and 8 bases at J, with 10 bases in the middle. Germline CDR1 is MDHEN and CDR2 is SYDVKM. The CDR3 DNA reads as TGTGCCAGCAGTTTATACAGGGGAGGTACGCAGTATTTT. Translation: CASSLYRGGTQYF.

The rearrangement links TRBV20-1 to TRBJ2-3; TRBD2 matches at 9 bases. The CDR3 consists of 13 residues. V was clipped by 8 bases and J by 5 bases; unmatched bases: 8. CDR1 DFQATT and CDR2 SNEGSKA come from the germline V gene (reference sequence). The CDR3 reads CSTAGGLLDTQYF. The CDR3 coding sequence is TGCAGTACCGCGGGGGGGCTTTTAGATACGCAGTATTTT.

This clonotype has a handful of counts. The chain joins TRBV5-1 to TRBJ2-2, with TRBD2 identical over 8 bases. Germline CDR1 reads SGHRS; CDR2 reads YFSETQ. The V segment lost 3 bases and the J segment 3 bases; nucleotides outside the gene matches: 10. This CDR3 has 17 amino acids. CDR3 DNA: TGCGCCAGCAGCTCCGGACGGGGGGGCCTCGACACCGGGGAGCTGTTTTTT. Translation: CASSSGRGGLDTGELFF.

The CDR3 nucleotides read TGTGCCAGCAGCGTAGGGGGAAAGCAGGAGCAGTACTTC. Protein: CASSVGGKQEQYF. The rearrangement joins TRBV9 to TRBJ2-7; D gene ambiguous. Trimming shortened V by 0 bases and J by 7 bases, and 11 bases separated the two germline ends. This CDR3 has 13 amino acids. Germline CDR1 SGDLS, CDR2 YYNGEE.

This clonotype was recorded a few times. The rearrangement joins TRBV12-3 or TRBV12-4 to TRBJ2-1; TRBD2 agrees at 8 bases. The CDR3 runs to 15 residues. V dropped 2 bases and J dropped 9; count of bases not matched to a gene: 9. CDR3 sequence reads: CASSLRGGVKAEQFF. In nucleotides, the CDR3 is TGTGCCAGCAGTTTACGGGGGGGGGTTAAGGCTGAGCAGTTCTTC.

The CDR3 nucleotides are TGTGCCAGCAGTCCACAGAAACCGGGACGGGATTCCTACGAGCAGTACTTC. It encodes CASSPQKPGRDSYEQYF. The rearrangement links TRBV6-1 to TRBJ2-7; either TRBD1 or TRBD2 may fit D (5 bases each). CDR3 length: 17 residues. Trimming shortened V by 5 bases and J by 1 base, and 21 bases separated the two germline ends. Germline CDR1 is MNHNS and CDR2 is SASEGT.

This rearrangement joins TRBV6-1 to TRBJ2-1; D unclear. Trimming left V 11 bases short and J 0 bases short, with 11 bases between. CDR1 MNHNS and CDR2 SASEGT come from the germline V gene. This CDR3 has 13 amino acids. The CDR3 coding sequence is TGTGCCGTCCGGGCGAACTCCTACAATGAGCAGTTCTTC. Translating gives CAVRANSYNEQFF.

This clonotype was observed a single time. The J gene is TRBJ2-3, the V gene TRBV9; D remains unclear. The V gene's germline CDR1 is SGDLS and CDR2 YYNGEE. The CDR3 totals 13 residues. The V gene lost 0 bases and the J gene lost 5 bases, with 7 bases spanning the gap. The CDR3 DNA reads TGTGCCAGCAGCGTAGCTTCAGAAGATACGCAGTATTTT. Translating gives CASSVASEDTQYF.

This clonotype was observed many times. CDR3 coding DNA: TGTGCCAGCATCAAACAGGGGGTAAGGACTGAAGCTTTCTTT. Protein product: CASIKQGVRTEAFF. The rearrangement links TRBV12-3 or TRBV12-4 to TRBJ1-1; TRBD1 matches at 8 bases. The CDR3 spans 14 residues. V shed 7 bases, J shed 5 bases, and the junction held 9 bases outside the gene matches.